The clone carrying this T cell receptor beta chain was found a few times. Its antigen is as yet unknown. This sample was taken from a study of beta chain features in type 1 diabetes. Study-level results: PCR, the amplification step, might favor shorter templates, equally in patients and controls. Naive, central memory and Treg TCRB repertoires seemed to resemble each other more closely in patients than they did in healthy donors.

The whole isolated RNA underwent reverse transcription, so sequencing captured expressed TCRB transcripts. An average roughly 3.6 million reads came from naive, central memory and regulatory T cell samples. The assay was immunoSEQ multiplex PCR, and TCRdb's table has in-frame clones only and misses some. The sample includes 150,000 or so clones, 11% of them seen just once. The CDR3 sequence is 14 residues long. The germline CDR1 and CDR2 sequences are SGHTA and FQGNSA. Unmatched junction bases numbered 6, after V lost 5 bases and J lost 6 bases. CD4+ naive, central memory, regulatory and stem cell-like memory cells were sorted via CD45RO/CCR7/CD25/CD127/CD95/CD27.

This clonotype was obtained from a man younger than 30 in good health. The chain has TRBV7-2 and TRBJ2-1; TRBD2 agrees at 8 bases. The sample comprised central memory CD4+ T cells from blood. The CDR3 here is CASSLERGFNEQFF. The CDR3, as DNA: TGTGCCAGCAGCCTGGAGCGGGGGTTCAATGAGCAGTTCTTC. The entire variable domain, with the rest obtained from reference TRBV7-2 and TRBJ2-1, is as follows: GAGVSQSPSNKVTEKGKDVELRCDPISGHTALYWYRQSLGQGLEFLIYFQGNSAPDKSGLPSDRFSAERTGGSVSTLTIQRTQQEDSAVYLCASSLERGFNEQFFGPGTRLTVL.